These 10 T cell receptor beta chains were all obtained from the same sample, sequenced in a study of blood T cell repertoires in COVID-19. Method: immunoSEQ multiplex PCR; TCRdb's copy keeps in-frame clones and lacks some. The top ten hold approximately 9.9% of the sample, which has some 170,000 clones, roughly 76% seen once. The source material was peripheral blood. All receptors derive from a woman aged 40 to 49 with COVID-19, enrolled during active disease.

A single count supports this clone. V is TRBV6-5 and J is TRBJ2-3, with D possibly being TRBD2 (5 bases). Looked up from germline, CDR1 is MNHEY and CDR2 is SVGAGI. Trimming took 6 bases from V and 2 from J, leaving 12 bases between them. The CDR3 is made up of 14 amino acids. CDR3 region: CASRSVALTDTQYF. The CDR3 coding sequence is TGTGCCAGCAGATCGGTAGCGCTCACAGATACGCAGTATTTT.

The chain is built from TRBV3-1 (or the pseudogene TRBV3-2) and TRBJ2-1, with 10 bases matching TRBD2. CDR1 is LGHDT, CDR2 YNNKEL, per germline (reference sequence). CDR3 length: 14 residues. J was trimmed by 7 bases and V by 4 bases; bases with no gene match: 4. The CDR3 region has the DNA TGTGCCAGCAGCCGACTGACTAGCGGGAATGAGCAGTTCTTC. Its translation is CASSRLTSGNEQFF.

The chain recombines TRBV7-9 with TRBJ1-4; tentative D call: TRBD1 (6 bases). V shed 3 bases and J shed 4 bases, with 9 bases lying between them. The length of the CDR3 is 14 residues. From germline, CDR1 is SEHNR and CDR2 FQNEAQ (reference sequence). The DNA for the CDR3 is TGTGCCAGCAGCTTCGGACAGATTAATGAAAAACTGTTTTTT. Translated, it gives CASSFGQINEKLFF.

The genes are TRBV7-3 and TRBJ2-5, with TRBD2 as a possible D gene (6 bases). This CDR3 spans 15 amino acids. V was cut by 1 base and J by 1 base, with 10 bases left in between. Germline CDR1 and CDR2: SGHTA and FQGTGA. In DNA form, the CDR3 reads TGTGCCAGCAGCTTAATGGGACTCGCCCAAGAGACCCAGTACTTC. It codes for CASSLMGLAQETQYF.

The rearrangement joins TRBV7-9 to TRBJ1-2; tentative D call: TRBD1 (5 bases). CDR1 SEHNR and CDR2 FQNEAQ come from the germline V gene (reference sequence). The CDR3 covers 14 residues. V was trimmed by 6 bases and J by 8 bases, leaving 19 bases between them. For the CDR3, the DNA is TGTGCCAGCAGTCACCACGGGGGGGATGGAGGCTACACCTTC. As protein: CASSHHGGDGGYTF.

J is TRBJ2-1 and V is TRBV11-3, with 9 bases fitting TRBD1. Germline-derived CDR1 and CDR2 are SGHNT and YENEEA. The CDR3 spans 15 residues. J was trimmed by 12 bases and V by 5 bases; bases with no gene match: 14. The CDR3 DNA reads as TGTGCCAGCAGCCCCGGGACAGGGTTTACAATAGGGCAGTTCTTC. Translating gives CASSPGTGFTIGQFF.

Only one count was recorded for this clone. The chain is built from TRBV11-2 and TRBJ2-1, with TRBD2 matching 10 bases. The J segment lost 4 bases and the V segment lost 2 bases, leaving 8 bases of the junction unmatched. The germline V gene encodes CDR1 SGHAT and CDR2 FQNNGV. CDR3 size: 17 residues. CDR3 nucleotides: TGTGCCAGCAGCTTATTGACTAGCGGGTTTACATACAATGAGCAGTTCTTC. This translates into CASSLLTSGFTYNEQFF.

The count of this clone is one. The V call is TRBV5-6, the J call TRBJ2-3; the D gene is possibly TRBD2 (6 bases). The germline V gene has CDR1 SGHDT and CDR2 YYEEEE. V gave up 0 bases and J gave up 4 bases, with 12 bases separating them. This CDR3 has 15 residues. DNA for the CDR3: TGTGCCAGCAGCTTGGTAGGGAGGTCATCAGATACGCAGTATTTT. Protein: CASSLVGRSSDTQYF.

The chain employs TRBV7-9 and TRBJ2-1, with D perhaps TRBD1 (5 bases). Germline CDR1 reads SEHNR; CDR2 reads FQNEAQ (reference sequence). The V end was cut by 1 base, the J end by 13 bases, with 14 bases between. The CDR3 consists of 13 residues. CDR3 DNA sequence: TGTGCCAGCAGCTTAGTAGGGGCTAGGACCCAGTTCTTC. It codes for CASSLVGARTQFF.

V and J are TRBV7-8 and TRBJ2-1, with D possibly matching TRBD1 (6 bases). Germline-derived CDR1 and CDR2 are SGHVS and FQNEAQ. This CDR3 contains 15 residues. Trimming took 4 bases from V and 0 from J, leaving 10 bases between them. The CDR3 nucleotides are TGTGCCAGCAGCTCAAGACAGGCCTCCTACAATGAGCAGTTCTTC. Its translation is CASSSRQASYNEQFF. The variable domain in full, with the rest retrieved from reference TRBV7-8 and TRBJ2-1, is GAGVSQSPRYKVAKRGQDVALRCDPISGHVSLFWYQQALGQGPEFLTYFQNEAQLDKSGLPSDRFFAERPEGSVSTLKIQRTQQEDSAVYLCASSSRQASYNEQFFGPGTRLTVL.